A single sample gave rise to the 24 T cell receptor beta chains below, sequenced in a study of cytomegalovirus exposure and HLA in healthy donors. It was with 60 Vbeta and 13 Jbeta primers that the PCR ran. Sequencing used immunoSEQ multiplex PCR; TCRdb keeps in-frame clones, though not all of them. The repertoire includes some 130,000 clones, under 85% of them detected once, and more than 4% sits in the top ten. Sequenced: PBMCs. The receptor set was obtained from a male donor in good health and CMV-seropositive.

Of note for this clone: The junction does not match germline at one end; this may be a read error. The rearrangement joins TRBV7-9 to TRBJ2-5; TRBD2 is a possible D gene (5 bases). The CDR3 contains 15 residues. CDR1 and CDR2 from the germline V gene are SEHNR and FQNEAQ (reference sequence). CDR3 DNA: TGTTCCAGCAGCTTAGTGAGAGGGTACCAAGAGACCCAGTACTTC. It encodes CSSSLVRGYQETQYF.

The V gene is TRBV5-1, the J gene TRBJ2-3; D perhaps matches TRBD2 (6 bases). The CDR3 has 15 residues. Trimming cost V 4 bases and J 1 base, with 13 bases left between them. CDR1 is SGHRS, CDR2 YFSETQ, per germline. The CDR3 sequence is CASSPRDGGTDTQYF. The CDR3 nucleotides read TGCGCCAGCAGCCCGCGGGACGGAGGCACAGATACGCAGTATTTT.

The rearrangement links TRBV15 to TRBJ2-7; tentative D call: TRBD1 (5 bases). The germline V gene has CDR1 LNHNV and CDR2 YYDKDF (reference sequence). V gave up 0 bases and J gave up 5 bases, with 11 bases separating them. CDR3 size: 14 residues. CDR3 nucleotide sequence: TGTGCCACCAGCAGAGATAGGGGTAGGGACGAGCAGTACTTC. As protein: CATSRDRGRDEQYF.

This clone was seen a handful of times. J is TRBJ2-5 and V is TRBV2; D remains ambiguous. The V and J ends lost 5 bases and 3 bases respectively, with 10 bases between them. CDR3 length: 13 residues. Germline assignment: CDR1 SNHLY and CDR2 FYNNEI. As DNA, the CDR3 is TGTGCCAGCAGTACAGTGATCGAAGAGACCCAGTACTTC. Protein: CASSTVIEETQYF.

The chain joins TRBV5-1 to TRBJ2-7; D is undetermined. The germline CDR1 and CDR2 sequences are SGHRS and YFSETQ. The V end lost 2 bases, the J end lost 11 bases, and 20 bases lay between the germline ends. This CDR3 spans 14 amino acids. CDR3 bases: TGCGCCAGCAGCTTTTTTGTAGGAGATACGGTGAAGTACTTC. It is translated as CASSFFVGDTVKYF.

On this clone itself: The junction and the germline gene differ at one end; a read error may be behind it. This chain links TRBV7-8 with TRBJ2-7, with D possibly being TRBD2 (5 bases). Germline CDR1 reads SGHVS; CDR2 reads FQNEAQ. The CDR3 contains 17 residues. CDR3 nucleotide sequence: TGTGCCAGCAGCTTAGATCGGGTGTACGTAGGAGACTACGAGCAGTGCTTC. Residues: CASSLDRVYVGDYEQCF.

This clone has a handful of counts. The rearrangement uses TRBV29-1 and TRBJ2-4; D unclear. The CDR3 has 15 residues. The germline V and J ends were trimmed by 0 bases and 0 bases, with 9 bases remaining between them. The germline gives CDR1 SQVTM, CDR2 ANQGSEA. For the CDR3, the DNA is TGCAGCGTTGAAGATCGCAGGCTAGCCAAAAACATTCAGTACTTC. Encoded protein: CSVEDRRLAKNIQYF.

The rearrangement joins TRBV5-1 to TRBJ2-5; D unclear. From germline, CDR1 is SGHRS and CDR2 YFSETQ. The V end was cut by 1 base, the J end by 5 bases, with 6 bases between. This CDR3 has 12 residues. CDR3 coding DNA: TGCGCCAGCAGCTTGCCCGAGGAGACCCAGTACTTC. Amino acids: CASSLPEETQYF. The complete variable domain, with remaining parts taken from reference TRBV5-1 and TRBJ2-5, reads KAGVTQTPRYLIKTRGQQVTLSCSPISGHRSVSWYQQTPGQGLQFLFEYFSETQRNKGNFPGRFSGRQFSNSRSEMNVSTLELGDSALYLCASSLPEETQYFGPGTRLLVL.

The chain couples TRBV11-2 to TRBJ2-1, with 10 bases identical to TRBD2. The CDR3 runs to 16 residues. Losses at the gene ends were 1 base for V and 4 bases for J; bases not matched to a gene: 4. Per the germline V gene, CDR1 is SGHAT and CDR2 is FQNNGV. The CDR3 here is CASSLVASGRYNEQFF. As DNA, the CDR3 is TGTGCCAGCAGCTTAGTAGCTAGCGGGAGATACAATGAGCAGTTCTTC.

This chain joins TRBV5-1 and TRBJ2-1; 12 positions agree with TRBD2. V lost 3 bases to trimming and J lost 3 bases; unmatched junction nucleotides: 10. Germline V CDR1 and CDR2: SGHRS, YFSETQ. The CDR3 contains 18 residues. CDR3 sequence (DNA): TGCGCCAGCAGCTGGTCCGCTAGCGGGGGGGTTTTCTACAATGAGCAGTTCTTC. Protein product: CASSWSASGGVFYNEQFF.

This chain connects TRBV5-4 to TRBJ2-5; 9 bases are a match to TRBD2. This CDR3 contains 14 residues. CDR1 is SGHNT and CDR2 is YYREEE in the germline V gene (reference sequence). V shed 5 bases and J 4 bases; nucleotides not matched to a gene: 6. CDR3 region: CASRVAGVGETQYF. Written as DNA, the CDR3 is TGTGCCAGCAGGGTAGCGGGGGTGGGAGAGACCCAGTACTTC.

CDR3 residues: CASSFGRNEKLFF. In DNA form, the CDR3 reads TGTGCCAGCAGTTTTGGCAGAAATGAAAAACTGTTTTTT. The chain couples TRBV28 to TRBJ1-4, with no clear D. Trimming removed 3 bases at V and 5 bases at J, with 7 bases between. CDR1 is MDHEN and CDR2 is SYDVKM in the germline V gene. This CDR3 spans 13 amino acids. The full variable domain, in which reference TRBV28 and TRBJ1-4 provide the parts outside the CDR3, is DVKVTQSSRYLVKRTGEKVFLECVQDMDHENMFWYRQDPGLGLRLIYFSYDVKMKEKGDIPEGYSVSREKKERFSLILESASTNQTSMYLCASSFGRNEKLFFGSGTQLSVL.

The CDR3 sequence is CASSRGTPGELFF. CDR3 nucleotides: TGTGCCAGCAGTCGGGGAACCCCCGGGGAGCTGTTTTTT. This chain connects TRBV2 to TRBJ2-2, with a tentative D call TRBD2 (5 bases). V shed 5 bases and J shed 6 bases, with 10 bases lying between them. Per the germline V gene, CDR1 is SNHLY and CDR2 is FYNNEI. This CDR3 is built from 13 residues.

CDR3 protein: CASSPPTAGDYQETQYF. The CDR3 nucleotides are TGTGCCAGCTCACCACCGACGGCAGGGGATTACCAAGAGACCCAGTACTTC. The chain recombines TRBV18 with TRBJ2-5; D might be TRBD1 (6 bases). CDR1 and CDR2 from the germline V gene are KGHSH and LQKENI. CDR3 length equals 17 residues. V dropped 0 bases and J dropped 0 bases, with 14 bases sitting between them.

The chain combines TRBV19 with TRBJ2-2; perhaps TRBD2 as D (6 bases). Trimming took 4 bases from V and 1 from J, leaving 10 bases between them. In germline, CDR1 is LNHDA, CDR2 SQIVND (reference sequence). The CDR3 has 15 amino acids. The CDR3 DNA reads TGTGCCAGTAGTACGGCGGGGCGGAACACCGGGGAGCTGTTTTTT. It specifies CASSTAGRNTGELFF.

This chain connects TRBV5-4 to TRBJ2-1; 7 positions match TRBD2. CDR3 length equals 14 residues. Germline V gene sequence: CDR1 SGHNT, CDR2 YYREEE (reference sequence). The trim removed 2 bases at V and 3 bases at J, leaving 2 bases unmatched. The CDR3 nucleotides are TGTGCCAGCAGCTTTGGGGACTACTACAATGAGCAGTTCTTC. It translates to CASSFGDYYNEQFF.

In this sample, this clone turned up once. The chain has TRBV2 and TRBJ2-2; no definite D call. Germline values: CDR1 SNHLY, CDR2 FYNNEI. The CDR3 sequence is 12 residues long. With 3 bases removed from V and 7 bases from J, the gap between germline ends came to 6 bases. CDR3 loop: CASSELGGELFF. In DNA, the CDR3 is TGTGCCAGCAGTGAGCTAGGCGGGGAGCTGTTTTTT. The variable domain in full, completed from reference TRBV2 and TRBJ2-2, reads EPEVTQTPSHQVTQMGQEVILRCVPISNHLYFYWYRQILGQKVEFLVSFYNNEISEKSEIFDDQFSVERPDGSNFTLKIRSTKLEDSAMYFCASSELGGELFFGEGSRLTVL.

The CDR3 DNA sequence: TGTGCCAGCAGCGCTTCGGACAGGGAGAACACTGAAGCTTTCTTT. It yields the protein CASSASDRENTEAFF. The V gene is TRBV5-6, the J gene TRBJ1-1, with 8 bases lining up with TRBD1. V lost 4 bases and J lost 1; bases outside the gene matches: 6. The CDR3 is 15 amino acids. CDR1 SGHDT and CDR2 YYEEEE come from the germline V gene.

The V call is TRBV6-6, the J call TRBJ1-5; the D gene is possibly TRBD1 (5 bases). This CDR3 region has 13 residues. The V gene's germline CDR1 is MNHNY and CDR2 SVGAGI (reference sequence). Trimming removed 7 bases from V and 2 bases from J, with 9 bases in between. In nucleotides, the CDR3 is TGTGCCAGCATGCTAGGGGGCAATCAGCCCCAGCATTTT. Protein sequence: CASMLGGNQPQHF.

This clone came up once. DNA for the CDR3: TGTGCCAGCAGCTTGCCCGACCGGACAGGGGGCTCTTCGGTTGGCTACACCTTC. It encodes CASSLPDRTGGSSVGYTF. The chain recombines TRBV7-2 with TRBJ1-2; 11 bases fit TRBD1. Trimming cost V 3 bases and J 7 bases; bases outside gene matches: 16. Germline CDR1 is SGHTA and CDR2 is FQGNSA. The CDR3 runs 18 residues.

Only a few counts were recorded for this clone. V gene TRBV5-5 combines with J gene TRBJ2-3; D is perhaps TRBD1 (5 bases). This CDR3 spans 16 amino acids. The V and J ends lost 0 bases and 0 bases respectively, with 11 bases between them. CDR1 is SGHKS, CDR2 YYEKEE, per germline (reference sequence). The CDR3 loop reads CASSLVVGPSTDTQYF. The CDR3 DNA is TGTGCCAGCAGCTTGGTGGTGGGGCCGAGCACAGATACGCAGTATTTT.

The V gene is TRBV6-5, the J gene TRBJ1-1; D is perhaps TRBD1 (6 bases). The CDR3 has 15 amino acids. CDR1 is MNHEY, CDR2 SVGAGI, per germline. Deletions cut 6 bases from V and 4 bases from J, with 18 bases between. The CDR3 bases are TGTGCCAGCAGCCGGCCAGGGGAGGGCTTCACTGAAGCTTTCTTT. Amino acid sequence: CASSRPGEGFTEAFF.

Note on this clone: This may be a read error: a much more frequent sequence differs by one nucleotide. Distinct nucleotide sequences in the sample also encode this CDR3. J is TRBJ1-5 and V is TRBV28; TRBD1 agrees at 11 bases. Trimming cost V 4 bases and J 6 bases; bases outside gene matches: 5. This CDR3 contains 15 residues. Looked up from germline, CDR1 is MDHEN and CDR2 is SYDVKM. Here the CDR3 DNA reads TGTGCCAGCAGTTGGGGACAGGGGGATATTCAGCCCCAGCATTTT. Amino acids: CASSWGQGDIQPQHF. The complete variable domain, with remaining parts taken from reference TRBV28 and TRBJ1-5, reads DVKVTQSSRYLVKRTGEKVFLECVQDMDHENMFWYRQDPGLGLRLIYFSYDVKMKEKGDIPEGYSVSREKKERFSLILESASTNQTSMYLCASSWGQGDIQPQHFGDGTRLSIL.

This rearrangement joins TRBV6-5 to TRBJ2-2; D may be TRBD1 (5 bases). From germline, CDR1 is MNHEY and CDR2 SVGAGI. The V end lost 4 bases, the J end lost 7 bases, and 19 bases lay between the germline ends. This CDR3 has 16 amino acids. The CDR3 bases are TGTGCCAGCAGTTCCCTGGGGCAGGGCTTAGGCGGGGAGCTGTTTTTT. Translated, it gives CASSSLGQGLGGELFF.